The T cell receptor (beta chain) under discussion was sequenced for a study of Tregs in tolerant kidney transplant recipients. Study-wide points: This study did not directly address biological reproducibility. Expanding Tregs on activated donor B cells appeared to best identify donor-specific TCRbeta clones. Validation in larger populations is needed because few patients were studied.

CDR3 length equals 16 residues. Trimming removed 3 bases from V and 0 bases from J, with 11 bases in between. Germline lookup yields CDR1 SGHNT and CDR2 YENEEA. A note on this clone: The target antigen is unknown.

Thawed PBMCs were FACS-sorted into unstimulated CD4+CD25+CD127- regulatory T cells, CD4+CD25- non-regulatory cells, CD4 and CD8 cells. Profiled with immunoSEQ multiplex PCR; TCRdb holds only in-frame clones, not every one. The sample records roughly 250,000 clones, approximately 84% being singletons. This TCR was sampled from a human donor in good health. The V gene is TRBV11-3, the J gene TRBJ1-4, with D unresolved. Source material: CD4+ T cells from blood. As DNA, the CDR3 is TGTGCCAGCAGCTTCTCTTTCGGTGCAACTAATGAAAAACTGTTTTTT. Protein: CASSFSFGATNEKLFF.